This T cell receptor (beta chain) was captured by sequencing in a study of early T cells in non-severe SARS-CoV-2 infection. Background on the study: Bulk RNA from unsorted whole blood was sequenced; chains were unpaired. Study-level findings and limits: CD4 and private specificities were missed by VDJdb matching, which favored anti-spike CD8 responses.

Unique molecular identifier tags were affixed to discrete cDNA molecules. TCRdb itself ran the 5' RACE reads through MiXCR, one entry per CDR3 protein. In the table there are tens of thousands of distinct CDR3 sequences, about 9.1% of which are singletons. This clonotype was observed at least ten times. What it recognizes is unknown. Sequences were derived from whole blood, sampled at baseline. The receptor was isolated from an adult who was a healthcare worker with PCR-confirmed SARS-CoV-2 infection or an uninfected control (not recorded which).

CDR3 nucleotide sequence: TGTGCCACCAGTGATTTGCGGCTAGCGGAACAAGAGACCCAGTACTTC. Translation gives CATSDLRLAEQETQYF. The chain joins TRBV24-1 to TRBJ2-5, with 7 bases fitting TRBD2. With V trimmed by 0 bases and J by 2 bases, 5 bases remained unmatched. The germline CDR1 and CDR2 sequences are KGHDR and SFDVKD. There are 16 residues in the CDR3.